The 20 T cell receptor beta chains listed next were all sequenced from one sample in a study of blood T cell repertoires in COVID-19. Data came from immunoSEQ multiplex PCR; TCRdb stores just in-frame clones and leaves some out. The table has fewer than 350,000 clones, 75% to 90% seen once. Sequences were obtained from PBMCs or T cells enriched from blood (not recorded which). These receptors all come from a man aged 25 to 45 who had recovered from COVID-19.

This chain links TRBV12-3 or TRBV12-4 with TRBJ1-2; no clear D. This CDR3 has 13 amino acids. The V and J ends lost 6 bases and 4 bases respectively, with 12 bases between them. In DNA, the CDR3 is TGTGCCAGCAGCTCCGACTTCGCCTATGGCTACACCTTC. This sequence encodes CASSSDFAYGYTF.

The genes are TRBV12-3 or TRBV12-4 and TRBJ1-2; 9 positions agree with TRBD1. J was trimmed by 4 bases and V by 7 bases; bases with no gene match: 4. This CDR3 has 13 amino acids. Here the CDR3 DNA reads TGTGCCAGCAATACAGGGGGCCTCTATGGCTACACCTTC. Residues: CASNTGGLYGYTF.

The rearrangement joins TRBV13 to TRBJ2-3, with TRBD2 matching over 7 bases. Germline lookup yields CDR1 PRHDT and CDR2 FYEKMQ (reference sequence). The CDR3 runs 15 residues. J was trimmed by 4 bases and V by 1 base; bases with no gene match: 5. CDR3 protein: CASSLAGGFADTQYF. For the CDR3, the DNA is TGTGCCAGCAGCTTAGCGGGGGGTTTTGCAGATACGCAGTATTTT.

The CDR3 nucleotides are TGCAGCGGGGAAACTAGCGGGGACGGTCGGTCCTACAATGAGCAGTTCTTC. Translation gives CSGETSGDGRSYNEQFF. The chain couples TRBV29-1 to TRBJ2-1; TRBD2 agrees at 10 bases. CDR3 size: 17 residues. Germline CDR1 SQVTM, CDR2 ANQGSEA. The junction had 13 bases not matched to a gene; V was cut back by 7 bases and J by 1 base.

CDR3 residues: CASSLAEAKNIQYF. CDR3 sequence (DNA): TGTGCCAGCAGCTTGGCAGAAGCCAAAAACATTCAGTACTTC. V and J are TRBV5-6 and TRBJ2-4; D not certain. V was pared by 0 bases and J by 0 bases, with 4 bases between. CDR3 length: 14 amino acids. Germline loops: CDR1 SGHDT, CDR2 YYEEEE.

The chain has TRBV9 and TRBJ2-5; 11 positions match TRBD2. CDR3 length: 15 amino acids. Germline-derived CDR1 and CDR2 are SGDLS and YYNGEE. Trimming at V came to 2 bases and at J to 1 base, leaving 1 base not matched to a gene. The CDR3 DNA is TGTGCCAGCAGCGTGACTAGCGGGACCCAAGAGACCCAGTACTTC. This sequence encodes CASSVTSGTQETQYF.

CDR3 protein: CASSLESGNTEAFF. The CDR3 DNA reads as TGCGCCAGCAGCTTGGAATCGGGGAACACTGAAGCTTTCTTT. This chain connects TRBV5-1 to TRBJ1-1; D unclear. The CDR3 runs 14 residues. V lost 0 bases and J 1 base, leaving 7 bases between the germline ends. The germline V gene has CDR1 SGHRS and CDR2 YFSETQ.

To note about this clone: Other DNA sequences in the same sample also yield this CDR3. This chain's CDR3 is CASSPPGSTGELFF. The CDR3 nucleotides read TGTGCCAGCTCACCACCAGGGAGCACCGGGGAGCTGTTTTTT. This chain links TRBV18 with TRBJ2-2; a weak D match, TRBD2 (5 bases). Trimming left V 0 bases short and J 4 bases short, with 6 bases between. Per the germline V gene, CDR1 is KGHSH and CDR2 is LQKENI. This CDR3 is built from 14 residues.

J is TRBJ1-6 and V is TRBV5-4; 7 positions match TRBD1. The CDR3 spans 15 residues. Trimming took 0 bases from V and 7 from J; bases not matched to a gene: 4. The V gene's germline CDR1 is SGHNT and CDR2 YYREEE (reference sequence). The CDR3 DNA reads as TGTGCCAGCAGCTTGGACAGGGGAACAAATTCACCCCTCCACTTT. It encodes CASSLDRGTNSPLHF.

This clone was counted once. V gene TRBV5-6 combines with J gene TRBJ2-3, with 13 bases identical to TRBD2. Germline-derived CDR1 and CDR2 are SGHDT and YYEEEE. CDR3 length: 17 amino acids. Trimming removed 4 bases from V and 5 bases from J; junction bases left unmatched: 10. The CDR3 protein is CASSRRTSGGNLDTQYF. The CDR3 DNA follows: TGTGCCAGCAGCAGAAGGACTAGCGGGGGAAATCTAGATACGCAGTATTTT.

V and J are TRBV9 and TRBJ1-1; TRBD1 is a possible D gene (5 bases). Looked up from germline, CDR1 is SGDLS and CDR2 is YYNGEE. The CDR3 sequence is 14 residues long. V was pared by 2 bases and J by 1 base, with 9 bases between. CDR3 loop: CASSVLTGNTEAFF. CDR3 DNA: TGTGCCAGCAGCGTCCTTACAGGGAACACTGAAGCTTTCTTT.

In DNA, the CDR3 is TGTGCCAGTAGTATCAGCGCTGGACAGGGGGCTTCGGGCTACACCTTC. Encoded protein: CASSISAGQGASGYTF. The rearrangement joins TRBV19 to TRBJ1-2, with 11 bases lining up with TRBD1. Germline V lookup: CDR1 LNHDA, CDR2 SQIVND (reference sequence). J was trimmed by 8 bases and V by 3 bases; bases with no gene match: 11. The length of the CDR3 is 16 residues. Based on the CDR3 plus reference TRBV19 and TRBJ1-2, the full variable domain is DGGITQSPKYLFRKEGQNVTLSCEQNLNHDAMYWYRQDPGQGLRLIYYSQIVNDFQKGDIAEGYSVSREKKESFPLTVTSAQKNPTAFYLCASSISAGQGASGYTFGSGTRLTVV.

This clone showed up just a few times. The chain couples TRBV14 to TRBJ1-2; 7 bases are shared with TRBD1. The CDR3 covers 14 residues. After removal of 0 bases from V and 2 bases from J, the junction contained 0 bases not matched to a gene. Germline CDR1 reads SGHDN; CDR2 reads FVKESK. CDR3 in amino acids: CASSQDRGNYGYTF. The DNA of the CDR3 is TGTGCCAGCAGCCAAGACAGGGGGAACTATGGCTACACCTTC.

This clone was found a few times. J is TRBJ1-1 and V is TRBV6-2 or TRBV6-3; TRBD1 matches 8 bases. The V segment lost 6 bases and the J segment 1 base; nucleotides outside the gene matches: 7. The length of the CDR3 is 15 residues. Germline-derived CDR1 and CDR2 are MNHEY and SVGEGT. CDR3 sequence: CASSNYGTGNTEAFF. CDR3 bases: TGTGCCAGCAGCAATTACGGGACAGGGAACACTGAAGCTTTCTTT.

V usage is TRBV6-5 and J usage is TRBJ1-2, with 10 bases matching TRBD1. With V trimmed by 5 bases and J by 5 bases, 5 bases remained unmatched. Germline lookup yields CDR1 MNHEY and CDR2 SVGAGI. This CDR3 is built from 14 residues. CDR3 sequence (DNA): TGTGCCAGCAGTACCCGGGACAGGGGATATGGCTACACCTTC. Translated, it gives CASSTRDRGYGYTF.

The chain's CDR3 is CASSRDRGITEAFF. CDR3 DNA sequence: TGTGCCAGCAGCCGCGACAGGGGGATTACTGAAGCTTTCTTT. The V call is TRBV3-1 (or the pseudogene TRBV3-2), the J call TRBJ1-1; 9 bases line up with TRBD1. CDR3 length: 14 amino acids. Germline V lookup: CDR1 LGHDT, CDR2 YNNKEL (reference sequence). Trimming took 4 bases from V and 5 from J; bases not matched to a gene: 5.

The chain uses TRBV9 and TRBJ2-1; 7 bases map to TRBD2. The V segment lost 0 bases and the J segment 0 bases; nucleotides outside the gene matches: 3. The CDR3 has 16 amino acids. The germline V gene encodes CDR1 SGDLS and CDR2 YYNGEE. The CDR3 sequence: CASSVGGTTSYNEQFF. DNA of the CDR3: TGTGCCAGCAGCGTAGGGGGGACTACCTCCTACAATGAGCAGTTCTTC.

This chain connects TRBV5-1 to TRBJ2-3, with 13 bases lining up with TRBD2. Germline-derived CDR1 and CDR2 are SGHRS and YFSETQ. This CDR3 contains 16 residues. With 0 bases clipped from V and 7 bases from J, the junction kept 5 bases outside the gene matches. The DNA of the CDR3 is TGCGCCAGCAGCTTGGAACTAGCGGGGGGGCCAAATACGCAGTATTTT. Its protein product is CASSLELAGGPNTQYF.

The chain links TRBV12-2 to TRBJ2-1; the table's TRBD2 call for D was not verified on the DNA. TRBV12-2 is listed as a pseudogene. This CDR3 is built from 18 residues. The CDR3 sequence: CASRLARPLAGGYNEQFF. DNA of the CDR3: TGTGCAAGTCGCTTAGCCAGACCACTAGCGGGGGGATACAATGAGCAGTTCTTC.

This chain links TRBV7-2 with TRBJ2-3; D is unclear. Germline V gene lookup returns CDR1 SGHTA and CDR2 FQGNSA. V shed 1 base and J shed 4 bases, with 9 bases lying between them. The CDR3 sequence is 14 residues long. The CDR3 region has the DNA TGTGCCAGCAGCTTAGTTGACCAGGCAGATACGCAGTATTTT. It encodes CASSLVDQADTQYF. The entire variable domain, with the rest obtained from reference TRBV7-2 and TRBJ2-3, is as follows: GAGVSQSPSNKVTEKGKDVELRCDPISGHTALYWYRQSLGQGLEFLIYFQGNSAPDKSGLPSDRFSAERTGGSVSTLTIQRTQQEDSAVYLCASSLVDQADTQYFGPGTRLTVL.